This TCR beta chain stems from a study of identical twins. This clonotype was counted only a few times. TCRdb re-called the 5' RACE reads with MiXCR, one entry per CDR3 protein. The sample carries some 440,000 distinct CDR3 sequences, 20% to 25% recorded once. Per germline, CDR1 SQVTM and CDR2 ANQGSEA. V was clipped by 7 bases and J by 2 bases, with 11 bases between them. CDR3 size: 12 residues. These same records also appear under a second study, on T cells expressing NK-cell markers.

The chain joins TRBV29-1 to TRBJ2-5, with TRBD1 as a possible D gene (6 bases). This receptor was identified in a woman aged 18 to 35 in good health. The sample comprised CD4+ T cells sorted from blood. CDR3 protein: CSAATGQETQYF. CDR3 nucleotide sequence: TGCAGCGCAGCGACAGGACAAGAGACCCAGTACTTC.